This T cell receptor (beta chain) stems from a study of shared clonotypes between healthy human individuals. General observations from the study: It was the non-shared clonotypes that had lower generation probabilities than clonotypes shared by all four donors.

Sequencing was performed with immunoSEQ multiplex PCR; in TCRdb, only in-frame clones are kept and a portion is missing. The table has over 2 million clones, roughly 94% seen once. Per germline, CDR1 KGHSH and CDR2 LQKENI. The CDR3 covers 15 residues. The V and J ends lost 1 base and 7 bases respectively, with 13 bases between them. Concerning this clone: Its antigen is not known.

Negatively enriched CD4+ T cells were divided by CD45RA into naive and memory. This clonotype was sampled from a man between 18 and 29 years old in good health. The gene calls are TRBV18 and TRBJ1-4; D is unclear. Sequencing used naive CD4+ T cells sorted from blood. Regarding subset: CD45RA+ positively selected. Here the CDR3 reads CASSPRASQPEKLFF. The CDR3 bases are TGTGCCAGCTCACCACGGGCATCCCAACCTGAAAAACTGTTTTTT.